The 26 T cell receptor beta chains below come from one sample, sequenced in a study of shared clonotypes between healthy human individuals. Naive CD8 cells, CD45RO-negative and positively selected for CCR7, excluded terminally differentiated effector memory CD45RA+ cells. Repertoires were generated with immunoSEQ multiplex PCR, while TCRdb's copy carries only in-frame clones and drops some. The sample comprises under 2,000,000 clones, about 95% of which are singletons, and less than 1.5% rests with the top ten. Sequencing was performed on naive CD8+ T cells sorted from blood. Receptors originate from a young man in good health.

The rearrangement links TRBV7-2 to TRBJ1-6; D is unclear. There are 14 residues in the CDR3. Germline-derived CDR1 and CDR2 are SGHTA and FQGNSA. V lost 5 bases and J 3 bases, leaving 8 bases between the germline ends. The CDR3 loop reads CASSEDLYNSPLHF. The CDR3, as DNA: TGTGCCAGCAGCGAGGACCTCTATAATTCACCCCTCCACTTT.

The rearrangement links TRBV5-8 to TRBJ1-2; D ambiguous. CDR1 and CDR2 (germline): SGHTS, YDEGEE. The V and J ends lost 0 bases and 3 bases respectively, with 18 bases between them. The CDR3 length is 17 residues. DNA of the CDR3: TGTGCCAGCAGCTTGGCTCCCTGGATCTATATCGACTATGGCTACACCTTC. This encodes CASSLAPWIYIDYGYTF. Combining the CDR3 with reference TRBV5-8 and TRBJ1-2 gives the whole variable domain EAGVTQSPTHLIKTRGQQATLRCSPISGHTSVYWYQQALGLGLQFLLWYDEGEERNRGNFPPRFSGRQFPNYSSELNVNALELEDSALYLCASSLAPWIYIDYGYTFGSGTRLTVV.

The V call is TRBV15, the J call TRBJ1-1; D is unresolved. V lost 0 bases and J 3 bases, leaving 5 bases between the germline ends. This CDR3 spans 13 amino acids. Germline V CDR1 and CDR2: LNHNV, YYDKDF (reference sequence). CDR3 sequence: CATSRDQDTEAFF. CDR3 sequence (DNA): TGTGCCACCAGCAGAGATCAGGACACTGAAGCTTTCTTT.

The CDR3 protein is CAWSVRRRDTGELFF. The DNA of the CDR3 is TGTGCCTGGAGTGTCCGGCGGCGGGACACCGGGGAGCTGTTTTTT. This chain links TRBV30 with TRBJ2-2; D possibly corresponds to TRBD2 (5 bases). CDR1 and CDR2 (germline): GTSNPN, SVGIG (reference sequence). V was trimmed by 0 bases and J by 3 bases, leaving 11 bases between them. The CDR3 length is 15 residues.

The chain couples TRBV27 to TRBJ2-1, with 7 bases aligning to TRBD2. The V gene end was trimmed by 4 bases and the J gene end by 12 bases; junction bases not matched to a gene: 12. The length of the CDR3 is 14 residues. CDR1 MNHEY and CDR2 SMNVEV come from the germline V gene (reference sequence). In DNA, the CDR3 is TGTGCCAGCAGTTCCACCGGCAGCGGCGGGGGGCAGTTCTTC. It yields the protein CASSSTGSGGGQFF.

The J gene is TRBJ2-5, the V gene TRBV19; 7 bases map to TRBD1. The trim removed 1 base at V and 4 bases at J, leaving 3 bases unmatched. Per germline, CDR1 LNHDA and CDR2 SQIVND (reference sequence). This CDR3 has 14 amino acids. Here the CDR3 reads CASSIGAGGETQYF. DNA for the CDR3: TGTGCCAGTAGTATAGGAGCAGGGGGAGAGACCCAGTACTTC.

This clone was detected once. The rearrangement uses TRBV7-2 and TRBJ2-1, with unresolved D. This CDR3 comprises 12 residues. CDR1 and CDR2 (germline): SGHTA, FQGNSA. The germline V and J ends were trimmed by 2 bases and 11 bases, with 10 bases remaining between them. In DNA form, the CDR3 reads TGTGCCAGCAGCTTAAGGCAGAACCAGCAGTTCTTC. Translation: CASSLRQNQQFF.

The chain is built from TRBV30 and TRBJ2-1, with D perhaps TRBD2 (7 bases). The CDR3 sequence is 15 residues long. The ends were cut back, 1 base at V and 0 bases at J, with 10 bases in the middle. Germline V gene sequence: CDR1 GTSNPN, CDR2 SVGIG (reference sequence). The CDR3 loop reads CAWSARGGSYNEQFF. Written as DNA, the CDR3 is TGTGCCTGGAGTGCGAGGGGGGGCTCCTACAATGAGCAGTTCTTC. Variable domain in full (rest from reference TRBV30 and TRBJ2-1): SQTIHQWPATLVQPVGSPLSLECTVEGTSNPNLYWYRQAAGRGLQLLFYSVGIGQISSEVPQNLSASRPQDRQFILSSKKLLLSDSGFYLCAWSARGGSYNEQFFGPGTRLTVL.

The genes are TRBV7-8 and TRBJ2-7; 8 bases are a match to TRBD2. This CDR3 has 15 amino acids. After removal of 2 bases from V and 6 bases from J, the junction contained 9 bases not matched to a gene. Germline assignment: CDR1 SGHVS and CDR2 FQNEAQ. The CDR3: CASSLRTGGAGEQYF. The CDR3 coding sequence is TGTGCCAGCAGCTTACGAACCGGGGGGGCGGGCGAGCAGTACTTC.

This chain connects TRBV7-6 to TRBJ2-3; D might be TRBD2 (6 bases). Trimming stripped 2 bases from V and 4 bases from J, with 13 bases between. CDR1 SGHVS and CDR2 FNYEAQ come from the germline V gene. This CDR3 is 15 amino acids long. CDR3 sequence reads: CASSLQGGVADTQYF. In DNA, the CDR3 is TGTGCCAGCAGCTTACAAGGAGGGGTGGCAGATACGCAGTATTTT.

This rearrangement joins TRBV5-1 to TRBJ1-2; possible D gene TRBD1, 5 bases. The V end lost 0 bases, the J end lost 8 bases, and 8 bases lay between the germline ends. The CDR3 totals 12 residues. In germline, CDR1 is SGHRS, CDR2 YFSETQ. The CDR3 is CASSLARDGYTF. The CDR3 DNA reads TGCGCCAGCAGCTTGGCCAGGGACGGCTACACCTTC.

This chain links TRBV5-8 with TRBJ1-1; 7 bases align to TRBD1. After removal of 5 bases from V and 5 bases from J, the junction contained 12 bases not matched to a gene. CDR3 length equals 15 residues. The germline CDR1 and CDR2 sequences are SGHTS and YDEGEE. The DNA of the CDR3 is TGTGCCAGCAGTCCCGACAGGGTGGGAGCAACTGAAGCTTTCTTT. This translates into CASSPDRVGATEAFF.

This CDR3 is CASVRGWEQYF. The CDR3 nucleotides are TGTGCCTCAGTCCGGGGGTGGGAGCAGTACTTC. The chain couples TRBV30 to TRBJ2-7; TRBD2 might be the D (6 bases). Germline CDR1 is GTSNPN and CDR2 is SVGIG (reference sequence). The CDR3 consists of 11 residues. Trimming removed 7 bases at V and 7 bases at J, with 14 bases between.

The rearrangement links TRBV29-1 to TRBJ2-3; 7 bases are a match to TRBD1. J was trimmed by 0 bases and V by 8 bases; bases with no gene match: 11. Germline values: CDR1 SQVTM, CDR2 ANQGSEA. This CDR3 has 15 amino acids. CDR3 coding DNA: TGCAGCAAGGTAGGGGGCCAAACTAGCACAGATACGCAGTATTTT. Protein sequence: CSKVGGQTSTDTQYF.

The rearrangement joins TRBV6-1 to TRBJ2-6; TRBD2 is a possible D gene (6 bases). The CDR3 loop spans 15 amino acids. Germline lookup yields CDR1 MNHNS and CDR2 SASEGT. V was shortened by 2 bases and J by 2 bases, with 7 bases between the two germline ends. The CDR3 loop is CASSEWGAGANVLTF. The CDR3 DNA reads TGTGCCAGCAGTGAATGGGGGGCTGGGGCCAACGTCCTGACTTTC.

The gene calls are TRBV7-9 and TRBJ1-1, with D hard to call. This CDR3 comprises 15 residues. Germline V gives CDR1 SEHNR, CDR2 FQNEAQ (reference sequence). Between the trimmed V and J ends, which lost 4 bases and 8 bases, there was a span of 20 bases. CDR3 residues: CASSSLEESRLEAFF. DNA for the CDR3: TGTGCCAGCAGCTCCCTCGAGGAATCTCGTTTAGAAGCTTTCTTT.

The genes are TRBV28 and TRBJ2-7; no clear D gene. Per germline, CDR1 MDHEN and CDR2 SYDVKM. This CDR3 has 13 amino acids. V was shortened by 5 bases and J by 3 bases, with 11 bases between the two germline ends. CDR3 sequence reads: CASSARHYYEQYF. CDR3 nucleotide sequence: TGTGCCAGCAGTGCCCGACACTACTACGAGCAGTACTTC.

In DNA form, the CDR3 reads TGCGCCAGCAGCCAAGATACGACGATGCAAGAGACCCAGTACTTC. It is translated as CASSQDTTMQETQYF. J is TRBJ2-5 and V is TRBV4-1; D gene ambiguous. The CDR3 is 15 amino acids. Germline CDR1 MGHRA, CDR2 YSYEKL. The ends were cut back, 0 bases at V and 2 bases at J, with 10 bases in the middle.

In regard to this clone: Other nucleotide sequences in the sample specify the same CDR3. The chain links TRBV7-9 to TRBJ2-7; no definite D call. Trimming removed 5 bases at V and 0 bases at J, with 2 bases between. Germline CDR1 reads SEHNR; CDR2 reads FQNEAQ (reference sequence). The CDR3 totals 11 residues. CDR3 sequence: CASSDSYEQYF. The CDR3 coding sequence is TGTGCCAGCAGCGACTCCTACGAGCAGTACTTC. The variable domain in full, completed from reference TRBV7-9 and TRBJ2-7, reads DTGVSQNPRHKITKRGQNVTFRCDPISEHNRLYWYRQTLGQGPEFLTYFQNEAQLEKSRLLSDRFSAERPKGSFSTLEIQRTEQGDSAMYLCASSDSYEQYFGPGTRLTVT.

This chain uses TRBV13 with TRBJ2-3; D unresolved. The germline CDR1 and CDR2 sequences are PRHDT and FYEKMQ (reference sequence). Trimming shortened V by 3 bases and J by 6 bases, and 7 bases separated the two germline ends. This CDR3 spans 12 amino acids. CDR3 coding DNA: TGTGCCAGCAGCTTTCTACGGGATACGCAGTATTTT. Translation: CASSFLRDTQYF.

The chain carries TRBV7-9 and TRBJ2-3; perhaps D is TRBD1 or TRBD2 (6 bases each). Trimming stripped 5 bases from V and 4 bases from J, with 22 bases between. This CDR3 is built from 17 residues. Germline CDR1 and CDR2: SEHNR and FQNEAQ (reference sequence). The CDR3 region is CASSPAPLRGAADTQYF. The CDR3 coding sequence is TGTGCCAGCAGCCCCGCCCCCCTAAGGGGGGCTGCAGATACGCAGTATTTT.

A note on this clone: This CDR3 is also generated by other DNA sequences in the sample. The chain couples TRBV28 to TRBJ1-5; D gene unclear. V was shortened by 3 bases and J by 0 bases, with 0 bases between the two germline ends. The CDR3 is 12 residues long. CDR1 is MDHEN and CDR2 is SYDVKM in the germline V gene. CDR3 amino acids: CASSFSNQPQHF. In DNA form, the CDR3 reads TGTGCCAGCAGTTTTAGCAATCAGCCCCAGCATTTT.

This clone has only one observation. The chain recombines TRBV7-8 with TRBJ1-1; 9 nucleotides line up with TRBD1. V lost 6 bases and J lost 3; bases outside the gene matches: 8. Germline loops: CDR1 SGHVS, CDR2 FQNEAQ. The CDR3 loop spans 15 amino acids. The CDR3 spells CASSPGTGRDTEAFF. CDR3 nucleotides: TGTGCCAGCAGTCCCGGGACAGGGCGAGACACTGAAGCTTTCTTT.

The chain links TRBV4-1 to TRBJ2-7, with TRBD1 as a possible D gene (6 bases). The V end lost 1 base, the J end lost 3 bases, and 10 bases lay between the germline ends. In germline, CDR1 is MGHRA, CDR2 YSYEKL. The CDR3 totals 14 residues. CDR3 in amino acids: CASSQGDINYEQYF. DNA of the CDR3: TGCGCCAGCAGCCAAGGGGACATAAACTACGAGCAGTACTTC.

This chain connects TRBV6-5 to TRBJ2-1, with 7 nucleotides matching TRBD1. Trimming cost V 4 bases and J 8 bases; bases outside gene matches: 11. Per the germline V gene, CDR1 is MNHEY and CDR2 is SVGAGI. The CDR3 totals 15 residues. DNA for the CDR3: TGTGCCAGCAGTTTCCTACAGACAGGGATCGATGAGCAGTTCTTC. Its protein product is CASSFLQTGIDEQFF.

The chain links TRBV4-3 to TRBJ2-3; 10 bases fit TRBD1. CDR3 length: 18 amino acids. Germline V gene sequence: CDR1 LGHNA, CDR2 YSLEER. With V trimmed by 0 bases and J by 4 bases, 10 bases remained unmatched. The CDR3 DNA reads TGCGCCAGCAGCCAAGAAAATTACCACGGGACAGGGGCAGATACGCAGTATTTT. Translation: CASSQENYHGTGADTQYF.